A selection of T cell receptor beta chains follows, all from one sample in a study of blood T cell repertoires in COVID-19. Generated by immunoSEQ multiplex PCR, the TCRdb table keeps only in-frame clones and is missing some. This sample yields nearly 110,000 clones, of which 84% are seen a single time; around 4.4% belongs to the top ten. Sequenced sample: peripheral blood. All receptors derive from a human donor in a cohort sampled during active COVID-19. CDR3s include the opening cysteine and the closing phenylalanine or tryptophan. The D gene is left open where the match is weak. Not every row has a clone size; where given, it reads once, few, many or a size class.

j_call,d_call,clone_size,v_call,cdr3_aa,cdr3_nt
TRBJ2-3,TRBD2,.,TRBV5-1,CASSPGLAGADTQYF,TGCGCCAGCAGCCCGGGACTAGCGGGAGCAGATACGCAGTATTTT
TRBJ1-5,.,.,TRBV6-6,CASTGFLGNQPQHF,TGTGCCAGCACCGGGTTCCTTGGGAATCAGCCCCAGCATTTT
TRBJ1-4,.,.,TRBV18,CASSPSGLGNEKLFF,TGTGCCAGCTCTCCAAGCGGACTAGGGAATGAAAAACTGTTTTTT
TRBJ1-1,TRBD1,.,TRBV19,CASTPDRVAMNTEAFF,TGTGCCAGTACCCCAGACAGGGTTGCCATGAACACTGAAGCTTTCTTT
TRBJ2-7,.,few,TRBV20-1,CSARQRYEQYF,TGCAGTGCTAGGCAGCGCTACGAGCAGTACTTC
TRBJ2-5,.,.,TRBV7-9,CASQGPGKWQETQYF,TGTGCCAGCCAAGGCCCAGGAAAATGGCAAGAGACCCAGTACTTC
TRBJ1-1,.,.,TRBV30,CAWTQRTEAFF,TGTGCCTGGACCCAGCGAACTGAAGCTTTCTTT
TRBJ1-1,.,.,TRBV4-1,CASSQGPRGGNLNTEAFF,TGCGCCAGCAGCCAAGGCCCAAGGGGGGGAAACCTGAACACTGAAGCTTTCTTT
TRBJ2-2,.,few,TRBV7-2,CASSLLPLSNTGELFF,TGTGCCAGCAGCTTACTGCCCCTATCGAACACCGGGGAGCTGTTTTTT
TRBJ2-3,.,.,TRBV19,CAVGDSSTDTQYF,TGTGCCGTAGGGGACTCTAGCACAGATACGCAGTATTTT
TRBJ2-4,.,.,TRBV7-9,CASSSSWALGDIQYF,TGTGCCAGCAGCAGCTCTTGGGCTCTTGGTGACATTCAGTACTTC
TRBJ2-7,.,.,TRBV2,CASLLEEGNSYEQYF,TGTGCCAGCCTTCTTGAGGAGGGCAACTCCTACGAGCAGTACTTC
TRBJ2-5,TRBD2,.,TRBV3-1/TRBV3-2,CASSIREVQETQYF,TGTGCCAGCAGCATTCGGGAGGTTCAAGAGACCCAGTACTTC
TRBJ2-5,TRBD1,.,TRBV28,CASSSGQGNVKTQYF,TGTGCCAGCAGTTCCGGACAGGGCAATGTAAAGACCCAGTACTTC
TRBJ2-1,.,.,TRBV27,CASSLGADTNEQFF,TGTGCCAGCAGTTTGGGGGCAGACACCAATGAGCAGTTCTTC
TRBJ1-6,TRBD1,once,TRBV15,CATSRTYQGARNSPLHF,TGTGCCACCAGCAGAACCTACCAGGGGGCGCGGAATTCACCCCTCCACTTT
TRBJ1-1,.,once,TRBV27,CASSPFTENTEAFF,TGTGCCAGCAGTCCCTTTACTGAGAACACTGAAGCTTTCTTT
TRBJ2-3,TRBD1,.,TRBV5-1,CASSPRDREPSTDTQYF,TGCGCCAGCAGCCCCCGGGACAGGGAACCATCCACAGATACGCAGTATTTT
TRBJ1-2,.,.,TRBV7-9,CASSPGANYGYTF,TGTGCCAGCAGTCCCGGGGCTAACTATGGCTACACCTTC
TRBJ1-2,.,.,TRBV18,CASSSNRVEGYTF,TGTGCCAGCTCATCCAACAGGGTCGAGGGCTACACCTTC
TRBJ2-6,.,once,TRBV4-3,CASSQDLSGSGANVLTF,TGCGCCAGCAGCCAAGATCTTTCCGGGTCCGGGGCCAACGTCCTGACTTTC
TRBJ2-3,.,.,TRBV7-9,CASSSGAGSTDTQYF,TGTGCCAGCAGCTCCGGGGCGGGAAGCACAGATACGCAGTATTTT
TRBJ2-1,.,.,TRBV7-3,CASSSRGANYNEQFF,TGTGCCAGCAGCTCCCGGGGAGCTAACTACAATGAGCAGTTCTTC
TRBJ1-6,TRBD1,.,TRBV15,CATSRGGQGARNSPLHF,TGTGCCACCAGCAGAGGGGGACAGGGGGCGCGGAATTCACCCCTCCACTTT
TRBJ1-2,TRBD1,.,TRBV7-8,CASSPGQGSITF,TGTGCCAGCAGCCCAGGACAGGGGTCGATCACCTTC
TRBJ2-3,.,.,TRBV4-1,CASSQGAGVPASTDTQYF,TGCGCCAGCAGCCAAGGCGCAGGGGTCCCAGCCAGCACAGATACGCAGTATTTT
TRBJ2-1,TRBD2,.,TRBV7-2,CASSLGLAGEDEQFF,TGTGCCAGCAGCTTGGGACTAGCGGGAGAGGATGAGCAGTTCTTC
TRBJ2-5,.,.,TRBV15,CATSGISRRETQYF,TGTGCCACCAGTGGGATCTCGCGGAGGGAGACCCAGTACTTC
TRBJ2-1,TRBD1,.,TRBV7-7,CASSLTGKGLNEQFF,TGTGCTAGCAGCTTGACAGGGAAAGGCCTCAATGAGCAGTTCTTC
TRBJ1-5,.,.,TRBV6-5,CASTAGLNQPQHF,TGTGCCAGCACGGCAGGTCTGAATCAGCCCCAGCATTTT
TRBJ1-4,TRBD1,.,TRBV7-9,CASSLADRGEKLFF,TGTGCCAGCAGCTTAGCAGACAGGGGAGAAAAACTGTTTTTT
TRBJ1-2,TRBD1,.,TRBV28,CASRPGTVNYGYTF,TGTGCCAGCAGACCCGGGACAGTTAACTATGGCTACACCTTC
TRBJ2-1,.,few,TRBV25-1,CASSEPGGNEQFF,TGTGCCAGCAGTGAACCTGGGGGGAATGAGCAGTTCTTC
TRBJ1-5,.,.,TRBV19,CASMRYNSNQPQHF,TGTGCCAGTATGAGGTATAATAGCAATCAGCCCCAGCATTTT
TRBJ2-6,.,once,TRBV21-1,CASRAPLITPLSGANVLTF,TGTGCCAGCAGGGCCCCTCTTATCACCCCTCTTTCTGGGGCCAACGTCCTGACTTTC
TRBJ1-6,.,.,TRBV2,CASSRKELVLIQPLHF,TGTGCCAGCAGCCGAAAGGAGTTGGTTCTAATTCAACCCCTCCACTTT
TRBJ2-5,TRBD1,.,TRBV3-1/TRBV3-2,CASSHRTGEETQYF,TGTGCCAGCAGCCACCGGACAGGGGAAGAGACCCAGTACTTC
TRBJ1-1,.,.,TRBV5-1,CASSLQIQGNTEAFF,TGCGCCAGCAGCTTGCAAATACAGGGAAATACTGAAGCTTTCTTT
TRBJ1-4,.,.,TRBV6-6,CASRPGQQGEKLFF,TGTGCCAGCAGACCCGGACAGCAGGGTGAAAAACTGTTTTTT
TRBJ2-2,TRBD2,.,TRBV9,CASSVVLAGASGSTGELFF,TGTGCCAGCAGCGTAGTGTTAGCGGGAGCGTCCGGGTCCACCGGGGAGCTGTTTTTT
TRBJ2-1,TRBD2,once,TRBV7-8,CASSSLSGSVHNEQFF,TGTGCCAGCAGCTCGTTAAGCGGGAGTGTTCACAATGAGCAGTTCTTC
TRBJ1-1,TRBD1,.,TRBV7-9,CASSSSGQGLNTEAFF,TGTGCCAGCAGTTCGTCGGGACAGGGATTGAACACTGAAGCTTTCTTT
TRBJ2-7,TRBD2,once,TRBV28,CASSGGGSKTYEQYF,TGTGCCAGCAGTGGTGGCGGGAGCAAGACCTACGAGCAGTACTTC
TRBJ1-5,.,.,TRBV7-2,CASSLGSWAVSNQPQHF,TGTGCCAGCAGCTTAGGATCCTGGGCAGTTAGCAATCAGCCCCAGCATTTT
TRBJ1-2,TRBD1,.,TRBV3-1/TRBV3-2,CASSQDGQGALYGYTF,TGTGCCAGCAGCCAAGATGGACAGGGGGCACTCTATGGCTACACCTTC